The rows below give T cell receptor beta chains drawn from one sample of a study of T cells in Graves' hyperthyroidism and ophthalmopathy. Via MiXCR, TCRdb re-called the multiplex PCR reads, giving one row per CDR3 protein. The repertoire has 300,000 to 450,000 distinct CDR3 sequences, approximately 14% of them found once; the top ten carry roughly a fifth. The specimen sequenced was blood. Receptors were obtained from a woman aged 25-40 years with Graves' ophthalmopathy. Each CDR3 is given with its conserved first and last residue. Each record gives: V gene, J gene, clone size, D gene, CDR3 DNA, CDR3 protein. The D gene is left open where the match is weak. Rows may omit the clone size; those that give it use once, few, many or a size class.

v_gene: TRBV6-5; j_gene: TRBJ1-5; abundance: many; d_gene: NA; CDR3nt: TGTGCCAGCAGTTACGGGAGTCGAGGGAGGAGCAATCAGCCCCAGCATTTT; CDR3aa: CASSYGSRGRSNQPQHF
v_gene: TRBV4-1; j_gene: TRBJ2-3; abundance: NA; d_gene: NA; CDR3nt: TGCGCCAGCAGCCGGGAGGGGGGCCTTTCCTCAGATACGCAGTATTTT; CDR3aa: CASSREGGLSSDTQYF
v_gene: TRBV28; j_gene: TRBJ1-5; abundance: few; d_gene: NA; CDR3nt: TGTGCCAGCAGTTTACGCGGCGGCAGCCTAAATCAGCCCCAGCATTTT; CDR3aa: CASSLRGGSLNQPQHF
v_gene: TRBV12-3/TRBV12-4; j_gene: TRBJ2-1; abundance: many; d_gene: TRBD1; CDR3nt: TGTGCCAGCAGTTTTCACGGGGATGGACAGGGGACGAATTACTACTACAATGAGCAGTTCTTC; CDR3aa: CASSFHGDGQGTNYYYNEQFF
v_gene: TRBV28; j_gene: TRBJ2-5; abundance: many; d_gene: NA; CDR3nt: TGTGCCAGCAGTTTGGGAGTTTTCAACAATCTAGAGACCCAGTACTTC; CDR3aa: CASSLGVFNNLETQYF
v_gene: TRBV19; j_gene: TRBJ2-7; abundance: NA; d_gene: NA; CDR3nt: TGTGCCAGTAGTAGCGACAGGATCACCTACGAGCAGTACTTC; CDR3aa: CASSSDRITYEQYF
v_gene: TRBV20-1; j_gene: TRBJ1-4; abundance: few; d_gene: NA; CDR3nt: TGCAGTGCTAGAACATACATCGGGGCGGGGGGTGAAAAACTGTTTTTT; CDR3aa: CSARTYIGAGGEKLFF
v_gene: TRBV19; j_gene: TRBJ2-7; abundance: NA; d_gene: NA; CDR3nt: TGTGCCAGTAGTATGTTCACGGCGACCTACGAGCAGTACTTC; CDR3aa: CASSMFTATYEQYF
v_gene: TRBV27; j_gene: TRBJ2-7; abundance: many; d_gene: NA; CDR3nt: TGTGCCAGCAGTTTATCGACGGTCTCAGGCGAGCAGTACTTC; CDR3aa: CASSLSTVSGEQYF
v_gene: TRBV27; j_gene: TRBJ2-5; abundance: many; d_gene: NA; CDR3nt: TGTGCCAGCCGCCGGCCAGGCGCTCAAGAGACCCAGTACTTC; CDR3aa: CASRRPGAQETQYF
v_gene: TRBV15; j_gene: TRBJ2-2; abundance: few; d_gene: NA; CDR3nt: TGTGCCACCAGCAGAGATCTTCCCACCGGGGAGCTGTTTTTT; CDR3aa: CATSRDLPTGELFF
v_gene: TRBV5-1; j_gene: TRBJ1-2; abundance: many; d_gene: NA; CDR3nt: TGCGCCAGCAGCTTGAGGGACACTCCGAACTATGGCTACACCTTC; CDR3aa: CASSLRDTPNYGYTF
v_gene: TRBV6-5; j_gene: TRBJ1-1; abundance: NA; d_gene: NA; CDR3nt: TGTGCCAGCAGGCCATGGATGCGCGGGGCCCGACGATGTCGATATGAAGCTTTCTTT; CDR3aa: CASRPWMRGARRCRYEAFF
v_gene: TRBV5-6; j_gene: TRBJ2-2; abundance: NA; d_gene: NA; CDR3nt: TGTGCCAGCAGCTTGTCAGTAGAGGTGGGGTTCTACACCGGGGAGCTGTTTTTT; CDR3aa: CASSLSVEVGFYTGELFF
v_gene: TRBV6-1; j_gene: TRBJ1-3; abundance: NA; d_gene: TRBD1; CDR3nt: TGTGCCAGCAGTGAAACCAAGACAGGGGCCGCTAACCCTAAATCTGGAAACACCATATATTTT; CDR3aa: CASSETKTGAANPKSGNTIYF
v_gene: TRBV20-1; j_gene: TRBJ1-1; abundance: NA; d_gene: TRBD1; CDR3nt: TGCAGTGCTGGGGAGGGGGCCGTTGGGTACTGGAACACTGAAGCTTTCTTT; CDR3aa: CSAGEGAVGYWNTEAFF
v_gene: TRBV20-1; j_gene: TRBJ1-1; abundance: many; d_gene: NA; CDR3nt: TGCAGTGCTGAAACAGGCAAGGCGTCGGAAGCTTTCTTT; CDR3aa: CSAETGKASEAFF
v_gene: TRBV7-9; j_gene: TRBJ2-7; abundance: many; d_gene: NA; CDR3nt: TGTGCCAGCAGCTCCAACCCCGAGCAGTACTTC; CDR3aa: CASSSNPEQYF
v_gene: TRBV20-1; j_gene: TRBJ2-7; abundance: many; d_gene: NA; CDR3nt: TGCAGTGCTAGAACCTACAGGATAATCTCCTACGAGCAGTACTTC; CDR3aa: CSARTYRIISYEQYF
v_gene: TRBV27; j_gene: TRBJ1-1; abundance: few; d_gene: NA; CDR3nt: TGTGCCAGCAGTTGGGGGAAGCCTAGGTTCGGCACTGAAGCTTTCTTT; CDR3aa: CASSWGKPRFGTEAFF
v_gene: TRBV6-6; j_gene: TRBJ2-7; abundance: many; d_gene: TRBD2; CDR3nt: TGTGCCAGCAGTTACTCGCCCATGGGGGGGTACGAGCAGTACTTC; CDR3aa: CASSYSPMGGYEQYF
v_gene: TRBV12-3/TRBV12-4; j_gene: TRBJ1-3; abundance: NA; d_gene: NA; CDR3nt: TGTGCCAGCAGCTCCTTGGGGCGGGGAAACACCATATATTTT; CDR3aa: CASSSLGRGNTIYF
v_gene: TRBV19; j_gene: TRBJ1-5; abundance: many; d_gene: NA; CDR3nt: TGTGCCAGTAGTGCGAGGATTCAGCCCCAGCATTTT; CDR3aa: CASSARIQPQHF
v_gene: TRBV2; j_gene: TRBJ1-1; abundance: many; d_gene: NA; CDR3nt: TGTGCCAGCAGTCAGGACGGGGGGCGCGATGAAGCTTTCTTT; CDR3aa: CASSQDGGRDEAFF
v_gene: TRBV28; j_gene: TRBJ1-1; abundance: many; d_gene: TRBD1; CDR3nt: TGTGCCAGCAGTTTTTCGGACAGGGAAGCTTTCTTT; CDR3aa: CASSFSDREAFF
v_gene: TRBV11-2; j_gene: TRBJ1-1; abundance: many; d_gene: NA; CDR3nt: TGTGCCAGCAGCTTAGCATCGAGGACCACTGAAGCTTTCTTT; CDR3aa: CASSLASRTTEAFF
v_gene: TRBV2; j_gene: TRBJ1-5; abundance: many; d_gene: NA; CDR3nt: TGTGCCAGCAGTGAAAGGGCTGGGATCGGTCAGCCCCAGCATTTT; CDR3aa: CASSERAGIGQPQHF
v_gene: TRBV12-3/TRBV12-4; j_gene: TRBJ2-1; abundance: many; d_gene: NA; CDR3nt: TGTGCCAGCAGTTTAGCGGGGGCTACCTACAATGAGCAGTTCTTC; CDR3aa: CASSLAGATYNEQFF
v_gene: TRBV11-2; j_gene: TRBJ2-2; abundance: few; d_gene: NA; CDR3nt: TGTGCCGGCAGCTTGCAGGGCTCGAACACCGGGGAGCTGTTTTTT; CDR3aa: CAGSLQGSNTGELFF
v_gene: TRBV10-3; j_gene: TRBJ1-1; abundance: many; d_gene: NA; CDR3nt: TGTGCCATCAGTGATATGGGACGGCAACAATCGAACACTGAAGCTTTCTTT; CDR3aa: CAISDMGRQQSNTEAFF
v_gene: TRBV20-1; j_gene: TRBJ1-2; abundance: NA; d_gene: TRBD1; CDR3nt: TGCAGTGCTAGAAGGGACAGCTCCTACACCTTC; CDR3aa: CSARRDSSYTF
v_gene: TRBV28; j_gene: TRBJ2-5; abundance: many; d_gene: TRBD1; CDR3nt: TGTGCCAGCAGCCTTCGGGACAGGGGCTGGTACTTC; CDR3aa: CASSLRDRGWYF
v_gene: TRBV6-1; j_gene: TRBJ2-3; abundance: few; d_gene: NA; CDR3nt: TGTGCCAGCAGACCCGGGACGGATAAAACAGATACGCAGTATTTT; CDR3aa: CASRPGTDKTDTQYF
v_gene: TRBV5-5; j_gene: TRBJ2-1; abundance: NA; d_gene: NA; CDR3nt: TGTGCCAGCAGCTTTGATCGGGACTCGGATGAGCAGTTCTTC; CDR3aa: CASSFDRDSDEQFF
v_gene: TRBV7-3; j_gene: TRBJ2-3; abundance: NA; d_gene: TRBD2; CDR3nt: TGTGCCAGCAGCTCGGGACTAGCGGGAGACACAGATACGCAGTATTTT; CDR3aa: CASSSGLAGDTDTQYF
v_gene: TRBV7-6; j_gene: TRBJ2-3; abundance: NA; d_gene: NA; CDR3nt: TGTGCCAGCAGCTCACTTAGCGGCGCCCCCACAGATACGCAGTATTTT; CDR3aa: CASSSLSGAPTDTQYF
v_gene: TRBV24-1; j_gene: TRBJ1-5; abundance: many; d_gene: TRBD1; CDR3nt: TGTGCCACCAGTGATTTAGGAGGGGGCGACCAGCCCCAGCATTTT; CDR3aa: CATSDLGGGDQPQHF
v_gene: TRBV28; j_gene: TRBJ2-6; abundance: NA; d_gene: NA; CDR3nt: TGTGCCAGCAGTTTGGGGTTCTCTGGGGCCAACGTCCTGACTTTC; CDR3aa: CASSLGFSGANVLTF
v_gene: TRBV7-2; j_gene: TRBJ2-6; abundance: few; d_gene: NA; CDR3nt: TGTGCCAGCAGCTTAAGGCGCACCGGGACAGCGGGGTCTGGGGCCAACGTCCTGACTTTC; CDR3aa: CASSLRRTGTAGSGANVLTF
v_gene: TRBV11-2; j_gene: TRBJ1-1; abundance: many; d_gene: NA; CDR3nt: TGTGCCAGCAGCCTAGTGGGGGCCCCGATGAACACTGAAGCTTTCTTT; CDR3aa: CASSLVGAPMNTEAFF
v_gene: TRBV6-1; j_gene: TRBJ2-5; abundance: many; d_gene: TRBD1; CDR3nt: TGTGCCAGCAGTACCCGGACAGGAAAAGAGACCCAGTACTTC; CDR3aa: CASSTRTGKETQYF